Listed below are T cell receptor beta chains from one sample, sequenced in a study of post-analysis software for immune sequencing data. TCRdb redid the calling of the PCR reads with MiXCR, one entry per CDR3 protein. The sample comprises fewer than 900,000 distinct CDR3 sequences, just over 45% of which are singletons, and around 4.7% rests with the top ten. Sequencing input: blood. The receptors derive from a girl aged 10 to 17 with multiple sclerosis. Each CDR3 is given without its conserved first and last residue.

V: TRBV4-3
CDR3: ASSQDASFYEQY

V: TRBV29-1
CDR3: SVSPSGSTETQY

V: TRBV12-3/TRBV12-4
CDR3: ASSLSLAGGIEQF

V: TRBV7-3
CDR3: ASSLTGGGSYNEQF

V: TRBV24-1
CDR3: ATSELGLASNNEQF

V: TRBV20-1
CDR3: SASGASGRGDEQF

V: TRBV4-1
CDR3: ASSPVVGDEQF

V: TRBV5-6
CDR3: ASSSGLAVHEQF

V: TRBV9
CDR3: ASSVGKGGEQY

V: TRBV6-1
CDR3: ASERGASTDTQY

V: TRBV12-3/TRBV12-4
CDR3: ASITPVFGALEETQY